This is a list of T cell receptor beta chains from one sample in a study of blood T cell repertoires in COVID-19. Profiling relied on immunoSEQ multiplex PCR, and the TCRdb table lists in-frame clones only, not all of them. The sample shows about 97,000 clones, 80% to 95% of them seen only once. The material sequenced was peripheral blood. These TCRs come from a woman in her fifties or sixties with COVID-19, enrolled during active disease. Each CDR3 is given with its conserved first and last residue. A D gene is named only where the DNA matches it firmly. The size field is filled for only some rows; it gives once, few, many or a size class.

TRBJ2-3	TRBV10-1	.	.	CASSETWGGGTQYF	TGCGCCAGCAGTGAAACGTGGGGTGGGGGGACGCAGTATTTT
TRBJ1-2	TRBV11-1	.	.	CASSPPVSPGYTF	TGTGCCAGCAGCCCCCCCGTTTCCCCTGGCTACACCTTC
TRBJ1-2	TRBV21-1	.	.	CASTPRSNYGYTF	TGTGCCAGCACCCCACGGAGTAACTATGGCTACACCTTC
TRBJ1-5	TRBV7-8	few	.	CATASTGTVNQPQHF	TGTGCCACTGCCTCAACGGGGACTGTTAATCAGCCCCAGCATTTT
TRBJ1-1	TRBV27	.	.	CASNQGTEAFF	TGTGCCAGCAATCAGGGGACTGAAGCTTTCTTT
TRBJ1-4	TRBV9	.	TRBD1	CASSTTGAFEKLFF	TGTGCCAGCAGCACGACAGGGGCTTTTGAAAAACTGTTTTTT
TRBJ1-2	TRBV19	.	TRBD1	CASSNPRWDSTYGYTF	TGTGCCAGTAGTAATCCCCGCTGGGACAGTACCTATGGCTACACCTTC
TRBJ2-1	TRBV29-1	.	.	CSVPTGRGEQFF	TGCAGCGTTCCTACAGGGAGGGGTGAGCAGTTCTTC
TRBJ1-1	TRBV5-1	.	TRBD1	CASSSTQGARVSAFF	TGCGCCAGCAGCTCCACACAGGGGGCGAGGGTGTCAGCTTTCTTT
TRBJ1-2	TRBV27	.	.	CASSFSDRLGGYTF	TGTGCCAGCAGTTTTAGTGACAGACTCGGTGGCTACACCTTC
TRBJ2-3	TRBV5-1	.	.	CASSLDTSHTDTQYF	TGCGCCAGCAGCTTGGATACTAGCCACACAGATACGCAGTATTTT
TRBJ2-3	TRBV5-4	.	TRBD2	CASSRRSGGVNTDTQYF	TGTGCCAGCAGCCGCCGTAGCGGGGGGGTGAACACAGATACGCAGTATTTT
TRBJ1-4	TRBV6-6	.	TRBD1	CASSSQQGIYEKLFF	TGTGCCAGCAGTTCTCAACAGGGGATTTATGAAAAACTGTTTTTT
TRBJ2-7	TRBV6-2/TRBV6-3	.	TRBD2	CASSYTAGASYEQYF	TGTGCCAGCAGTTACACAGCGGGGGCTAGCTACGAGCAGTACTTC
TRBJ2-4	TRBV28	.	TRBD1	CASSFFTGTGRNIQYF	TGTGCCAGCAGTTTCTTTACCGGGACAGGAAGAAACATTCAGTACTTC
TRBJ1-2	TRBV6-2/TRBV6-3	.	.	CASSYSRGSYYGYTF	TGTGCCAGCAGTTACTCTAGGGGGTCCTACTATGGCTACACCTTC
TRBJ2-3	TRBV6-5	.	.	CASSPTTDTQYF	TGTGCCAGCAGTCCCACAACAGATACGCAGTATTTT
TRBJ1-1	TRBV12-3/TRBV12-4	.	.	CASSLGLRTEAFF	TGTGCCAGCAGTTTGGGGCTGAGGACTGAAGCTTTCTTT
TRBJ1-1	TRBV3-1/TRBV3-2	.	.	CASRAQGTTEAFF	TGTGCCAGCAGGGCGCAGGGTACCACTGAAGCTTTCTTT
TRBJ1-6	TRBV9	.	.	CASSEGGYNSPLHF	TGTGCCAGCAGCGAAGGGGGCTATAATTCACCCCTCCACTTT
TRBJ1-6	TRBV19	.	.	CASSIGSGGNSPLHF	TGTGCCAGTAGTATAGGCTCAGGAGGGAATTCACCCCTCCACTTT
TRBJ1-2	TRBV5-5	.	.	CASSLVGVDGYTF	TGTGCCAGCAGCTTGGTAGGGGTGGACGGCTACACCTTC
TRBJ2-5	TRBV11-1	.	TRBD1	CASSPTGTGVWETQYF	TGTGCCAGCAGCCCAACAGGGACAGGGGTTTGGGAGACCCAGTACTTC
TRBJ1-1	TRBV6-5	.	.	CASATSPGVEAFF	TGTGCCAGTGCAACCTCCCCCGGGGTTGAAGCTTTCTTT
TRBJ2-2	TRBV7-2	.	.	CASSLLVGAGELFF	TGTGCCAGCAGCTTATTAGTAGGGGCCGGGGAGCTGTTTTTT
TRBJ1-2	TRBV12-5	.	.	CASGSQEGQERDGYTF	TGTGCTAGTGGTTCCCAGGAGGGGCAGGAACGAGATGGCTACACCTTC
TRBJ1-2	TRBV3-1/TRBV3-2	.	TRBD1	CASTPEQGANGYTF	TGTGCCAGCACTCCTGAACAGGGGGCTAATGGCTACACCTTC
TRBJ2-3	TRBV14	.	TRBD1	CASSRVGTGHDTQYF	TGTGCCAGCAGCCGAGTCGGGACAGGGCATGATACGCAGTATTTT
TRBJ1-6	TRBV27	.	.	CASRGRGPYFSPLHF	TGTGCCAGCCGCGGCAGGGGCCCGTATTTCTCACCCCTCCACTTT
TRBJ2-2	TRBV18	.	.	CASSQQGNTGELFF	TGTGCCAGCTCTCAGCAGGGGAACACCGGGGAGCTGTTTTTT
TRBJ1-4	TRBV19	.	.	CASSFDRSNEKLFF	TGTGCCAGTAGTTTTGACAGATCTAATGAAAAACTGTTTTTT
TRBJ1-2	TRBV6-6	.	.	CASRPRDTYGYTF	TGTGCCAGCAGACCACGGGACACCTATGGCTACACCTTC
TRBJ1-6	TRBV27	.	.	CASSRNPGTSGLRGSPLHF	TGTGCCAGCAGTCGAAACCCCGGGACATCGGGCCTTAGGGGTTCACCCCTCCACTTT